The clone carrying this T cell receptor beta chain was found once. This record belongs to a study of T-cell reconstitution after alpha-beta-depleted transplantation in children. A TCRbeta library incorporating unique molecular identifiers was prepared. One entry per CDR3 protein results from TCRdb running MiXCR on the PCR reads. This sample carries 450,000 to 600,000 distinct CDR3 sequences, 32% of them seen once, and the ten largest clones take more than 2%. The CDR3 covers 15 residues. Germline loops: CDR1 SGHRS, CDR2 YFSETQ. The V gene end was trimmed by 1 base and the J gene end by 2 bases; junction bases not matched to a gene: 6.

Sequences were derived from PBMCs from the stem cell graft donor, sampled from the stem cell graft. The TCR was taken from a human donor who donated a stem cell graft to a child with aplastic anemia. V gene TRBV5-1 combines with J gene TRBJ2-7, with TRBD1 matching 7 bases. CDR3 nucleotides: TGCGCCAGCAGCTTGTTTGGACAGGCAACCTACGAGCAGTACTTC. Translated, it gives CASSLFGQATYEQYF.